Included here is one T cell receptor beta chain sequence, with context. What it binds is not known. Naive CD4+ cells had CD25+ Tregs removed. The CDR3 extends over 13 amino acids. V shed 7 bases and J shed 2 bases, with 10 bases lying between them. Semi-nested PCR with Nested Universal Primer A followed constant-region reverse priming of full-length variable regions. TCRdb fed the 5' RACE reads into MiXCR, producing one record per CDR3 protein. The table includes about 46,000 distinct CDR3 sequences, around 26% detected once. Study-wide points: In terms of TCR gene usage, tumor memory CD4+ T cells clustered together with blood and lymph node memory CD4+ cells, as well as with lymph node naive CD4+ cells. Whole repertoires were not studied in the larger cohort, only one V-J beta rearrangement.

The sequencing sample was made of naive CD4+ T cells sorted from blood. Specified subset: naive CD4+ T cells, CD4+CD45RA+CD25-. The sequence derives from a female donor with breast cancer. V gene TRBV12-3 or TRBV12-4 combines with J gene TRBJ2-3; either TRBD1 or TRBD2 may fit D (5 bases each). CDR3 DNA sequence: TGTGCCAGCAAGGGACCCATCACAGATACGCAGTATTTT. This sequence encodes CASKGPITDTQYF.